A selection of T cell receptor beta chains follows, all from one sample in a study of T cell repertoires in cytomegalovirus infection. TCRdb itself ran the reads through MiXCR, one entry per CDR3 protein. The repertoire consists of about 450,000 distinct CDR3 sequences, with roughly 30% occurring once and the leading ten covering approximately 13%. Sequences were obtained from PBMCs. The source of these receptors is a human donor in good health (CMV status not recorded). Some clones in this sample may be carry-over from other donors' samples. CDR3s include the opening cysteine and the closing phenylalanine or tryptophan. D genes are given only for firm matches. Rows may omit the clone size; those that give it use once, few, many or a size class.

clone size: NA; V gene: TRBV4-1; CDR3 length: 14; D gene: NA; J gene: TRBJ2-7; CDR3 protein: CASSQSRSSYEQYF; CDR3 DNA: TGCGCCAGCAGCCAAAGCCGGTCGTCCTACGAGCAGTACTTC
clone size: NA; V gene: TRBV6-1; CDR3 length: 14; D gene: TRBD1; J gene: TRBJ1-2; CDR3 protein: CASSSGQAWSGYTF; CDR3 DNA: TGTGCCAGTAGTTCGGGACAGGCCTGGTCTGGCTACACCTTC
clone size: NA; V gene: TRBV6-5; CDR3 length: 14; D gene: NA; J gene: TRBJ1-2; CDR3 protein: CASSNRVGSYGYTF; CDR3 DNA: TGTGCCAGCAGTAACAGGGTGGGGAGCTATGGCTACACCTTC
clone size: few; V gene: TRBV7-3; CDR3 length: 16; D gene: TRBD2; J gene: TRBJ2-1; CDR3 protein: CASSSAGGSSYNEQFF; CDR3 DNA: TGTGCCAGCAGCTCCGCGGGGGGTAGCTCCTACAATGAGCAGTTCTTC
clone size: few; V gene: TRBV12-3/TRBV12-4; CDR3 length: 15; D gene: NA; J gene: TRBJ1-2; CDR3 protein: CASSSLDSSPYGYTF; CDR3 DNA: TGTGCCAGCAGTTCACTGGACAGCTCCCCTTATGGCTACACCTTC
clone size: NA; V gene: TRBV11-2; CDR3 length: 11; D gene: NA; J gene: TRBJ2-2; CDR3 protein: CASSLDRELFF; CDR3 DNA: TGTGCCAGCAGCTTAGATCGGGAGCTGTTTTTT
clone size: many; V gene: TRBV7-9; CDR3 length: 15; D gene: NA; J gene: TRBJ2-5; CDR3 protein: CASSLPGGMAETQYF; CDR3 DNA: TGTGCCAGCAGCTTGCCCGGGGGAATGGCAGAGACCCAGTACTTC
clone size: few; V gene: TRBV11-2; CDR3 length: 16; D gene: NA; J gene: TRBJ1-1; CDR3 protein: CASSLVPRRVISEAFF; CDR3 DNA: TGTGCCAGCAGCTTAGTCCCCCGCAGGGTGATTTCTGAAGCTTTCTTT
clone size: NA; V gene: TRBV7-4; CDR3 length: 12; D gene: TRBD2; J gene: TRBJ2-3; CDR3 protein: CASSWREDTQYF; CDR3 DNA: TGTGCCAGCAGCTGGCGGGAGGATACGCAGTATTTT
clone size: few; V gene: TRBV24-1; CDR3 length: 16; D gene: TRBD1; J gene: TRBJ2-3; CDR3 protein: CATSDLPTGVEDTQYF; CDR3 DNA: TGTGCCACCAGTGATCTCCCGACAGGGGTTGAGGATACGCAGTATTTT